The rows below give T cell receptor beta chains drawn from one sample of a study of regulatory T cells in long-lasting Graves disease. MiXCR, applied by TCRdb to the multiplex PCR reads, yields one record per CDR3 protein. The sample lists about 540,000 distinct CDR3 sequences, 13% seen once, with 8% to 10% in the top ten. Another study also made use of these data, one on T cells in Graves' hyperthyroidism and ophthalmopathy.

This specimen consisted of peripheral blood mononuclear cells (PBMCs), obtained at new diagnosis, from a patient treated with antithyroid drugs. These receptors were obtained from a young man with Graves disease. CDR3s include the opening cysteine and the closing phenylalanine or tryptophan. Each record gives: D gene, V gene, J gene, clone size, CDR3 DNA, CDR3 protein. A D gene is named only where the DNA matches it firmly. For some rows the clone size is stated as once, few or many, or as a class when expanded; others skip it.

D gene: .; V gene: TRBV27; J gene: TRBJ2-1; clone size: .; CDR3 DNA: TGTGCCAGCGGTTTGGGTGGGAGGGGGGAGCAGTTCTTC; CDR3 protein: CASGLGGRGEQFF
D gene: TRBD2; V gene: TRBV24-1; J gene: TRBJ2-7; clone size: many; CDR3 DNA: TGTGCCACCCAATTGGGGGGTAGCGGGAGTTCTTCCTACGAGCAGTACTTC; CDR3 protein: CATQLGGSGSSSYEQYF
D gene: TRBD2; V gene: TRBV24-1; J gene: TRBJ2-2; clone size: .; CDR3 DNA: TGTGCCACCAGGGCGGGAGGGCCCGACGGGGAGCTGTTTTTT; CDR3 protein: CATRAGGPDGELFF
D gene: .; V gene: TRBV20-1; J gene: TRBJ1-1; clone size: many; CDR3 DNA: TGCAGTGCTAGCGACTCCACAGTGAACACTGAAGCTTTCTTT; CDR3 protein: CSASDSTVNTEAFF
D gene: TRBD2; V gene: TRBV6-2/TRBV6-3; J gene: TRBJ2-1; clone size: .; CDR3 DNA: TGTGCCAGCAGCGAAATAGCGGGCCTGGGATATGAGCAGTTCTTC; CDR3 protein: CASSEIAGLGYEQFF
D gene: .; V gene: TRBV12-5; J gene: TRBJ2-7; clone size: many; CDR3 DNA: TGTGCTAGTGGTTTGGGAAGCGCGAGATACGAGCAGTACTTC; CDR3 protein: CASGLGSARYEQYF
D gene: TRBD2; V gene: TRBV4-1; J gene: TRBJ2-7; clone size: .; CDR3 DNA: TGCGCCAGCAGCCCTCGAGGACTAGCGGGAGCGCCTTACGAGCAGTACTTC; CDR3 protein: CASSPRGLAGAPYEQYF
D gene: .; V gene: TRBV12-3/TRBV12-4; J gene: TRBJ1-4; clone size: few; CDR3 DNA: TGTGCCAGCGGTTTTCAGGCGGAATTGGATGAAAAACTGTTTTTT; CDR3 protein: CASGFQAELDEKLFF
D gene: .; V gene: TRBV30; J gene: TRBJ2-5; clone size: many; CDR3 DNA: TGTGCCTGGAGTGTTTGGACGCAAGAGACCCAGTACTTC; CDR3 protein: CAWSVWTQETQYF
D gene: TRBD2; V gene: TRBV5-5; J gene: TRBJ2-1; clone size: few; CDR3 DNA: TGTGCCAGCAGCTTGGTTGGTAGCGGGTTTGAGCAGTTCTTC; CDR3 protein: CASSLVGSGFEQFF
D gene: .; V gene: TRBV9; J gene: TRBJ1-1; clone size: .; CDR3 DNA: TGTGCCAGCAGCAACAGCGTGACATTCGACACTGAAGCTTTCTTT; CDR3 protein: CASSNSVTFDTEAFF
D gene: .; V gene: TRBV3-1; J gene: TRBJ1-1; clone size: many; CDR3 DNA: TGTGCCAGCAGCCTACAAGGTGGGGGGTACACTGAAGCTTTCTTT; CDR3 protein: CASSLQGGGYTEAFF
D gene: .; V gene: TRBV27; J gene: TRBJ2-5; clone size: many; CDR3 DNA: TGTGCCAGCAGAAAGGGAGGGGGGTTCGGCGAAGAGACCCAGTACTTC; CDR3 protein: CASRKGGGFGEETQYF
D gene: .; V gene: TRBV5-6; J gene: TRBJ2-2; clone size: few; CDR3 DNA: TGTGCCAGCAGCGCCGCAGCCGGGGAGCTGTTTTTT; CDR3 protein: CASSAAAGELFF
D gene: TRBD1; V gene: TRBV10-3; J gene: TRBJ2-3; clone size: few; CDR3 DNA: TGTGCCGTAGGGACAGGGCTGGCGGATACGCAGTATTTT; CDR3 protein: CAVGTGLADTQYF
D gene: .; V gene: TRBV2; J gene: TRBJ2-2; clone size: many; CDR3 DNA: TGTGCCAGCGGGAAGGAGAACACCGGGGAGCTGTTTTTT; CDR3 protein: CASGKENTGELFF
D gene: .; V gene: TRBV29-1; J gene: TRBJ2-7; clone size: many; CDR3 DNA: TGCAGCGTTGTTGGGACTGGGTACGAGCAGTACTTC; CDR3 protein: CSVVGTGYEQYF
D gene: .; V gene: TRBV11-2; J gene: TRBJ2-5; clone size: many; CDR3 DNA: TGTGCCAGCAGCCGAGTCCCACAAGAGACCCAGTACTTC; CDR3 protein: CASSRVPQETQYF
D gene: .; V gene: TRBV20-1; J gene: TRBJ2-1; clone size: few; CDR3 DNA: TGCAGTGCTAGAGCCCGCTTTCGTCGTTACAATGAGCAGTTCTTC; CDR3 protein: CSARARFRRYNEQFF
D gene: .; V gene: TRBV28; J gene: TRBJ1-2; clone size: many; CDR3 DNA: TGTGCCAGCAGCCTGATGGACGTATACTATGGCTACACCTTC; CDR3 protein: CASSLMDVYYGYTF
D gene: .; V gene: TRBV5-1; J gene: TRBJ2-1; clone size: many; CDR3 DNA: TGCGCCAGCACCAATAAAATCGGTGAGCAGTTCTTC; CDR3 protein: CASTNKIGEQFF
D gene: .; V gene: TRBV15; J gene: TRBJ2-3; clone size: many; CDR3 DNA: TGTGCCACCAGCACCGGAGGGGGGGGCCAGGATACGCAGTATTTT; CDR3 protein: CATSTGGGGQDTQYF
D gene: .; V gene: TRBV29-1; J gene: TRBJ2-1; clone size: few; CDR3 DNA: TGCAGCGTTGTCCAGGGAGCCTACAATGAGCAGTTCTTC; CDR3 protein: CSVVQGAYNEQFF
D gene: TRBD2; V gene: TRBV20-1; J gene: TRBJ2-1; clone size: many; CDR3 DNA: TGCAGTGCTCAGGCCCGGACTAGGTGGAATGAGCAGTTCTTC; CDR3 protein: CSAQARTRWNEQFF
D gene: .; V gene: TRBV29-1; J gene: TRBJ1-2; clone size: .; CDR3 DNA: TGCAGCGTTGAGGGGGGGGTGATTGATGGCTACACCTTC; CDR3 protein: CSVEGGVIDGYTF
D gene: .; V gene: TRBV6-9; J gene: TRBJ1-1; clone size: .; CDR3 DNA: TGTGCCAGCAGTTACTCTTCCCAGAACACTGAAGCTTTCTTT; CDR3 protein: CASSYSSQNTEAFF
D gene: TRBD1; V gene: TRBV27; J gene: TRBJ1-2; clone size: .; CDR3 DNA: TGTGCCAGCAGAAGCGAAGACCCGGGACAGGGTGGGGTTGGCTACACCTTC; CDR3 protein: CASRSEDPGQGGVGYTF
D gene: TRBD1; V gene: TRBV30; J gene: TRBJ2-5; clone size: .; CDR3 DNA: TGTGCCACCACCCCGACAGGGAGAAAGGGGGAGACCCAGTACTTC; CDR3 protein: CATTPTGRKGETQYF
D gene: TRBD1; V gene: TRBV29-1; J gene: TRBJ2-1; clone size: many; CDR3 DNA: TGCAGCGTTGAAGGACGACAGGGGGCATACAATGAGCAGTTCTTC; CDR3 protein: CSVEGRQGAYNEQFF
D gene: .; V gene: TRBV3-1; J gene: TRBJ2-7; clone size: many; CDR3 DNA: TGTGCCAGCAGCCGAGCCGGGACCATCTCCTACGAGCAGTACTTC; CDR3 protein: CASSRAGTISYEQYF
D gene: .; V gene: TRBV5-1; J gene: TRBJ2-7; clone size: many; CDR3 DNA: TGCGCCAGCAGCTTCGGACAGATTGCCTACGAGCAGTACTTC; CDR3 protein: CASSFGQIAYEQYF
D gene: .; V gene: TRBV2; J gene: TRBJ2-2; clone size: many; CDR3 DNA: TGTGCCAAAAAGACGGAATCGAACACCGGGGAGCTGTTTTTT; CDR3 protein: CAKKTESNTGELFF
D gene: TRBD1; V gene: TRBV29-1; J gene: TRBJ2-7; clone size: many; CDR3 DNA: TGCAGCGTTGGGACAGGGAGATCCGAGCAGTACTTC; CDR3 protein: CSVGTGRSEQYF
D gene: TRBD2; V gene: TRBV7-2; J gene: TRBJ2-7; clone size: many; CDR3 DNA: TGTGCCAGCAGCAAGACTAGCGGGTACGAGCAGTACTTC; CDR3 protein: CASSKTSGYEQYF
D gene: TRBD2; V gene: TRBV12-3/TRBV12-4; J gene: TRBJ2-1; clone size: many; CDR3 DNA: TGTGCCAGCAGTCGGCGGGGCGGGAGCTACAATGAGCAGTTCTTC; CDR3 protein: CASSRRGGSYNEQFF
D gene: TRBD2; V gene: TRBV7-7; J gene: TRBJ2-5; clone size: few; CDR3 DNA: TGTGCTAGCAGCTCGACTAGCGGGCTGTGGGAGACCCAGTACTTC; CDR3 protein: CASSSTSGLWETQYF
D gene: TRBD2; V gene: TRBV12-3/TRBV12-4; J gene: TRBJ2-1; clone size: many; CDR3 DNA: TGTGCCAGCAGGCCCAGCGGGAGGGGCAATGAGCAGTTCTTC; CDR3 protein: CASRPSGRGNEQFF
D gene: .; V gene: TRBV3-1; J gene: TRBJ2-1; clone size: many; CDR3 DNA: TGTGCCAGCAGCCAAGCCGGGACTTCGCAGTTCTTC; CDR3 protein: CASSQAGTSQFF
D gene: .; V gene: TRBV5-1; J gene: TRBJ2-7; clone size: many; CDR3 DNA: TGCGCCAGCAGCGGAGGCGGAGGGGCCTCCTACGAGCAGTACTTC; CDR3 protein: CASSGGGGASYEQYF
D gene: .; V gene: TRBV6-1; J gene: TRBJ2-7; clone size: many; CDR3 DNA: TGTGCCAGCACCTCATGGGCCTACAATCGCTACGAGCAGTACTTC; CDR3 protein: CASTSWAYNRYEQYF
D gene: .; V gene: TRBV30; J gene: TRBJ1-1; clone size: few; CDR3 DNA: TGTGCCTGGAGGCCCCCGGTGGCCAGGATCATGAACACTGAAGCTTTCTTT; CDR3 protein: CAWRPPVARIMNTEAFF
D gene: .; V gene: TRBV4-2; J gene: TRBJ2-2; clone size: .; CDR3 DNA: TGTGCCAGCAGCCAAGCTCCACAGGCGAACACCGGGGAGCTGTTTTTT; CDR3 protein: CASSQAPQANTGELFF
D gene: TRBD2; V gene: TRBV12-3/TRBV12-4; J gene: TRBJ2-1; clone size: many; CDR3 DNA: TGTGCCAGCACCCAAGCGCTAGCGGGAGCTTCTGAGCAGTTCTTC; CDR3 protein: CASTQALAGASEQFF
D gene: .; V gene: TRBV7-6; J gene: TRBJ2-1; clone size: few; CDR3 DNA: TGTGCCAGCAGCTTATTCCCGGGAGACAATGAGCAGTTCTTC; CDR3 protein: CASSLFPGDNEQFF
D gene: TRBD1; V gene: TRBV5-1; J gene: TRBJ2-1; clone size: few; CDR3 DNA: TGCGCCAGCAGCTTGGCCACAGGGGGCTTGGAGCAGTTCTTC; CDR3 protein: CASSLATGGLEQFF
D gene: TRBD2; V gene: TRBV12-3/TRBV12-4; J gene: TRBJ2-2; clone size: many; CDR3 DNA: TGTGCCAGCAGTTTACACCCCAGCGGGAGGGGCACCGGGGAGCTGTTTTTT; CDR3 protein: CASSLHPSGRGTGELFF
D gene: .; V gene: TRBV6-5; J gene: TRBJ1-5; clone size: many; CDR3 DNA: TGTGCCAGCAGTTCACCCCCGGGAGTCGGTCAGCCCCAGCATTTT; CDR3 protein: CASSSPPGVGQPQHF
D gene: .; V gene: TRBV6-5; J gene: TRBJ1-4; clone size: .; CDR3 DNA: TGTGCCAGCAGTTACTCGCAGCAGGGGATGTATTGGGGGGCAGAAAAACTGTTTTTT; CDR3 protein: CASSYSQQGMYWGAEKLFF
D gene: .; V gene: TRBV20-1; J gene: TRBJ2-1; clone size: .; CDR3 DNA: TGCAGTGCTAGCAGAAGGAGGGTCCCCTACAATGAGCAGTTCTTC; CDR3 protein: CSASRRRVPYNEQFF
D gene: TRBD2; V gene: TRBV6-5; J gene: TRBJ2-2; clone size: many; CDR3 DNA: TGTGCCAGCAGTTACACGGCTAGCGGGGCGAACACCGGGGAGCTGTTTTTT; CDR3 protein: CASSYTASGANTGELFF
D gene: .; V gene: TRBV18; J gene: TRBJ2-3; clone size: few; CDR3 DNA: TGTGCCAGCTCGCGACTCAACACAGATACGCAGTATTTT; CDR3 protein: CASSRLNTDTQYF
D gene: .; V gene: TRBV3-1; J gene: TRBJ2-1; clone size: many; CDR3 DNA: TGTGCCAGCAGTTTCCAGCGGCATGGGAGGAATGAGCAGTTCTTC; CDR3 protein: CASSFQRHGRNEQFF
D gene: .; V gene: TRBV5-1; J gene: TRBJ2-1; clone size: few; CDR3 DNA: TGCGCCAGCAGCTTGACTCCATCCTACAATGAGCAGTTCTTC; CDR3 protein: CASSLTPSYNEQFF
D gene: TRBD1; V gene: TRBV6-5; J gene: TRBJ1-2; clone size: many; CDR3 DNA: TGTGCCAGCAGTTCCGGGACAGGGGGCAGCGACTATGGCTACACCTTC; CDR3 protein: CASSSGTGGSDYGYTF
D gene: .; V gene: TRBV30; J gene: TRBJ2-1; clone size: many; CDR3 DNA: TGTGCCTGGGAAAAGGGGGGGGAGCAGTTCTTC; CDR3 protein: CAWEKGGEQFF
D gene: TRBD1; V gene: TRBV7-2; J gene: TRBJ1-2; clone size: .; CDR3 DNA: TGTGCCAGCAGCCGACCGGGACAGGGGCTCTATGGCTACACCTTC; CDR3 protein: CASSRPGQGLYGYTF
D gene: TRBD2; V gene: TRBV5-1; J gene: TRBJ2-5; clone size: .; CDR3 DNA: TGCGCCAGCAGCCCCGGGACTAGCGGGGGCCAGTACTTC; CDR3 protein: CASSPGTSGGQYF